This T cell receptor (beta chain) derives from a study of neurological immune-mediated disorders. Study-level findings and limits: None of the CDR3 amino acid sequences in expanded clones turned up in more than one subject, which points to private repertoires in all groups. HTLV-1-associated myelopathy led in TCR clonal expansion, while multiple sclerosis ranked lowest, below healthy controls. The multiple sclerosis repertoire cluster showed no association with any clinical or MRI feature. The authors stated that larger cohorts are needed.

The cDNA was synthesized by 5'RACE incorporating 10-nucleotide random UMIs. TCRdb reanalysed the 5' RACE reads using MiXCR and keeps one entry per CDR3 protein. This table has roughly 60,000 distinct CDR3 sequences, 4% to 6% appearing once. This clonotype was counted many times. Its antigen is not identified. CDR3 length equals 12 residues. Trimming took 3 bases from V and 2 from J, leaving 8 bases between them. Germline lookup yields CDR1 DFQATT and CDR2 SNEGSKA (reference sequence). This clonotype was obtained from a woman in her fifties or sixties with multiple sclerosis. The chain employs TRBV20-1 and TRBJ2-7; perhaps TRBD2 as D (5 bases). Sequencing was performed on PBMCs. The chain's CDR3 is CSASLLAYEQYF. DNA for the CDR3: TGCAGTGCTAGCCTACTAGCCTACGAGCAGTACTTC.